The sequence of this T cell receptor (beta chain) was determined in a study of shared clonotypes between healthy human individuals. Generated by immunoSEQ multiplex PCR, the TCRdb table keeps only in-frame clones and is missing some. The sample consists of about half a million clones, roughly three quarters of them appearing once. The CDR3 totals 13 residues. V shed 3 bases and J shed 3 bases, with 8 bases lying between them. Germline CDR1 and CDR2: LNHDA and SQIVND (reference sequence). The sequence came from a woman aged 40 to 50 in good health. Some clones in this sample may be carry-over from other donors' samples. This chain joins TRBV19 and TRBJ1-2; D is unresolved. Sequencing was performed on PBMCs. CDR3 protein: CASSIGIYYGYTF. As DNA, the CDR3 is TGTGCCAGTAGTATCGGGATATACTATGGCTACACCTTC.